Each of the 5 T cell receptor beta chains below was sequenced from the same sample in a study of shared clonotypes between healthy human individuals. Data came from immunoSEQ multiplex PCR; TCRdb stores just in-frame clones and leaves some out. The table shows some 2,500,000 clones, with around 92% occurring only once. Sequences were obtained from naive CD4+ T cells from PBMCs. Subset defined: CD45RA+ positively selected. These receptors originate from a man younger than 35 in good health. Some clones in this sample may be carry-over from other donors' samples.

V and J are TRBV11-2 and TRBJ2-2; the D is unclear. The V gene lost 7 bases and the J gene lost 4 bases, with 25 bases spanning the gap. Germline CDR1 and CDR2: SGHAT and FQNNGV. The CDR3 contains 18 residues. The CDR3 region has the DNA TGTGCCAGCACCCCAGCCGCCCGGCGGTACCACCTCACCGGGGAGCTGTTTTTT. Its translation is CASTPAARRYHLTGELFF. Full variable domain (missing parts from reference TRBV11-2 and TRBJ2-2): EAGVAQSPRYKIIEKRQSVAFWCNPISGHATLYWYQQILGQGPKLLIQFQNNGVVDDSQLPKDRFSAERLKGVDSTLKIQPAKLEDSAVYLCASTPAARRYHLTGELFFGEGSRLTVL.

The chain combines TRBV9 with TRBJ1-1; D remains ambiguous. CDR3 length equals 14 residues. Trimming pared 0 bases from V and 6 bases from J, leaving 12 bases between. Germline CDR1 SGDLS, CDR2 YYNGEE. The CDR3 coding sequence is TGTGCCAGCAGCGTAGATGGGCGGACCTCTGAAGCTTTCTTT. Encoded protein: CASSVDGRTSEAFF.

CDR3 DNA sequence: TGTGCCAGTAGTATAAGACTAGCGGGAGTGGAGACCCAGTACTTC. Amino acid sequence: CASSIRLAGVETQYF. V usage is TRBV19 and J usage is TRBJ2-5; 12 bases are a match to TRBD2. CDR3 length: 15 residues. The V and J ends lost 2 bases and 5 bases, in that order; junction bases with no gene match: 3. The germline gives CDR1 LNHDA, CDR2 SQIVND (reference sequence).

The genes are TRBV20-1 and TRBJ2-5, with a possible D match to TRBD2 (5 bases). Trimming shortened V by 2 bases and J by 7 bases, and 8 bases separated the two germline ends. The V gene's germline CDR1 is DFQATT and CDR2 SNEGSKA (reference sequence). This CDR3 contains 11 residues. The chain's CDR3 is CSARLEGTQYF. Written as DNA, the CDR3 is TGCAGTGCTAGACTAGAGGGGACCCAGTACTTC.

J is TRBJ1-2 and V is TRBV5-1, with 8 positions matching TRBD1. Germline lookup yields CDR1 SGHRS and CDR2 YFSETQ. This CDR3 is 13 amino acids long. After removal of 7 bases from V and 2 bases from J, the junction contained 4 bases not matched to a gene. The CDR3 region has the DNA TGCGCCAGCGGGACAGGTGGGAACTATGGCTACACCTTC. Translating it yields CASGTGGNYGYTF.